These T cell receptor beta chains were read from a single sample in a study of T-cell reconstitution after alpha-beta-depleted transplantation in children. TCRdb processed the PCR reads anew with MiXCR; each CDR3 protein has one entry. The data hold 750,000 to 950,000 distinct CDR3 sequences, with 16% observed a single time. Sequenced material: PBMCs, mostly from graft donor cells, taken 360 days after TCRalphabeta/CD19-depleted stem cell transplant. The source is a male patient under 18 who had a stem cell transplant for acute lymphoblastic leukemia, so the T cells may come from the graft donor. Both conserved end residues are part of each CDR3. The order of the fields is J gene, clone size, V gene, D gene, CDR3 protein, CDR3 DNA. D genes are given only for firm matches. Clone sizes are given selectively: once, few, many, or a class where the clone is expanded.

>TRBJ2-7|few|TRBV9|NA
CASSREGGREQYF
TGTGCCAGCAGCCGAGAGGGGGGTCGGGAGCAGTACTTC
>TRBJ2-1|NA|TRBV24-1|NA
CATSDPYYDEQFF
TGTGCCACCAGTGATCCTTACTACGATGAGCAGTTCTTC
>TRBJ1-2|many|TRBV29-1|NA
CSVEEGRHKDGYTF
TGCAGCGTTGAAGAGGGACGACATAAGGATGGCTACACCTTC
>TRBJ2-7|NA|TRBV12-3/TRBV12-4|TRBD1
CASSFSPRGPYEQYF
TGTGCCAGCAGTTTCTCCCCCAGGGGGCCGTACGAGCAGTACTTC
>TRBJ2-2|many|TRBV7-8|TRBD2
CASSLYPAGLAGELFF
TGTGCCAGCAGCTTATATCCAGCGGGACTGGCCGGGGAGCTGTTTTTT
>TRBJ2-3|NA|TRBV7-2|NA
CASSLVSQSTDTQYF
TGTGCCAGCAGCCTAGTGAGCCAAAGCACAGATACGCAGTATTTT
>TRBJ2-1|few|TRBV15|NA
CATSGQFHNEQFF
TGTGCCACCAGCGGACAATTTCACAATGAGCAGTTCTTC
>TRBJ1-4|NA|TRBV9|TRBD1
CASSRTGFATNEKLFF
TGTGCCAGCAGTCGGACAGGGTTTGCAACTAATGAAAAACTGTTTTTT
>TRBJ1-2|few|TRBV29-1|NA
CSVDIVDSLANYGYTF
TGCAGCGTTGATATCGTGGACAGCTTAGCTAACTATGGCTACACCTTC
>TRBJ2-7|few|TRBV20-1|TRBD2
CSAAGLALWHEQYF
TGCAGTGCCGCGGGACTAGCGCTCTGGCACGAGCAGTACTTC
>TRBJ2-7|few|TRBV7-2|NA
CASSLATAYEQYF
TGTGCCAGCAGCTTAGCGACTGCCTACGAGCAGTACTTC
>TRBJ1-2|NA|TRBV5-1|NA
CASSLSTAYGYTF
TGCGCCAGCAGCTTGTCCACAGCCTATGGCTACACCTTC
>TRBJ2-7|few|TRBV2|NA
CASSKEGTASYEQYF
TGTGCCAGCAGCAAGGAGGGGACAGCCTCCTACGAGCAGTACTTC
>TRBJ1-2|many|TRBV2|NA
CASRPTGRGYGYTF
TGTGCCAGCAGACCGACAGGTCGCGGCTATGGCTACACCTTC
>TRBJ2-3|NA|TRBV10-2|TRBD2
CASRAGEYPDTQYF
TGCGCCAGCAGGGCGGGAGAGTACCCAGATACGCAGTATTTT
>TRBJ2-4|few|TRBV12-3/TRBV12-4|NA
CASSFSRGAKNIQYF
TGTGCCAGCAGTTTTTCGAGGGGAGCCAAAAACATTCAGTACTTC
>TRBJ2-2|few|TRBV5-1|NA
CASTADTGLAGELFF
TGCGCCAGCACCGCGGATACAGGTTTGGCCGGGGAGCTGTTTTTT
>TRBJ1-1|NA|TRBV30|NA
CAWSVKGPGLNTEAFF
TGTGCCTGGAGTGTAAAGGGGCCGGGCCTTAACACTGAAGCTTTCTTT
>TRBJ1-5|many|TRBV29-1|NA
CSVGGVGQPQHF
TGCAGCGTTGGAGGGGTGGGTCAGCCCCAGCATTTT
>TRBJ2-5|few|TRBV5-1|TRBD1
CASSQGVYQETQYF
TGCGCCAGCAGCCAGGGGGTGTACCAAGAGACCCAGTACTTC
>TRBJ2-5|few|TRBV5-1|NA
CASSIGLSLVGGETQYF
TGCGCCAGCAGCATCGGACTGTCACTCGTAGGTGGAGAGACCCAGTACTTC
>TRBJ2-5|many|TRBV7-6|NA
CASSLWGETQYF
TGTGCCAGCAGCTTATGGGGGGAGACCCAGTACTTC
>TRBJ2-7|NA|TRBV7-9|TRBD2
CASSLARTSGTVYERYF
TGTGCCAGCAGCTTAGCGCGTACTAGCGGGACCGTCTACGAGCGGTACTTC
>TRBJ1-1|NA|TRBV7-8|TRBD1
CASSLVQGTNTEAFF
TGTGCCAGCAGCTTAGTACAGGGGACAAATACTGAAGCTTTCTTT
>TRBJ2-1|NA|TRBV2|TRBD2
CAPGPTSGRGYNEQFF
TGTGCCCCCGGCCCGACTAGCGGGAGGGGGTACAATGAGCAGTTCTTC
>TRBJ2-2|many|TRBV15|NA
CATSRARFVGELFF
TGTGCCACCAGCAGAGCACGATTCGTCGGGGAGCTGTTTTTT
>TRBJ2-7|many|TRBV5-1|NA
CASSSAGISYEQYF
TGCGCCAGCAGCTCGGCGGGGATCTCCTACGAGCAGTACTTC
>TRBJ2-1|NA|TRBV5-6|NA
CASSLKRGWMNEQFF
TGTGCCAGCAGCTTGAAGAGGGGCTGGATGAATGAGCAGTTCTTC
>TRBJ2-1|many|TRBV5-1|TRBD2
CASSLGQGGEQFF
TGCGCCAGCAGCTTGGGGCAGGGAGGGGAGCAGTTCTTC
>TRBJ2-7|few|TRBV29-1|NA
CSALGPSREQYF
TGCAGCGCCCTGGGACCGAGCCGGGAGCAGTACTTC
>TRBJ2-3|NA|TRBV7-3|NA
CASSFGAPGAGNTQYF
TGTGCCAGCAGCTTTGGGGCTCCCGGGGCAGGGAATACGCAGTATTTT
>TRBJ1-6|few|TRBV4-2|NA
CASSQPSFRRGRNSPLHF
TGTGCCAGCAGCCAACCTTCCTTTCGACGAGGGCGGAATTCACCCCTCCACTTT
>TRBJ2-5|NA|TRBV20-1|TRBD2
CSARSSGGHETQYF
TGCAGTGCTAGGTCCAGCGGGGGGCATGAGACCCAGTACTTC
>TRBJ2-7|NA|TRBV3-1|NA
CASSLTPFRNVISYEQYF
TGTGCCAGCAGTCTCACCCCCTTTAGGAACGTGATTTCCTACGAGCAGTACTTC
>TRBJ2-3|NA|TRBV5-1|NA
CASSSGQRTDTQYF
TGCGCCAGCAGCTCAGGACAGCGCACAGATACGCAGTATTTT
>TRBJ1-5|few|TRBV3-1|NA
CASSHGGFSQPQHF
TGTGCCAGCAGCCATGGGGGATTCAGCCAGCCCCAGCATTTT
>TRBJ2-2|NA|TRBV7-9|NA
CASCDTGELFF
TGTGCCAGTTGTGACACCGGGGAGCTGTTTTTT
>TRBJ2-7|NA|TRBV7-2|NA
CASSLRGGSPYEQYF
TGTGCCAGCAGCCTCCGAGGGGGTTCCCCTTACGAGCAGTACTTC
>TRBJ2-7|NA|TRBV6-1|NA
CASSPKGAYEQYF
TGTGCCAGCAGCCCGAAAGGGGCCTACGAGCAGTACTTC
>TRBJ2-3|once|TRBV6-4|TRBD1
CAICLAPPRDRGLADTQYF
TGTGCCATCTGTTTAGCCCCTCCTCGGGACAGGGGCCTGGCAGATACGCAGTATTTT
>TRBJ1-5|NA|TRBV20-1|NA
CSAEGIRDQPQHF
TGCAGTGCCGAGGGGATTCGAGATCAGCCCCAGCATTTT
>TRBJ2-1|NA|TRBV27|TRBD1
CASSPDRGLLGQFF
TGTGCCAGCAGTCCGGACAGGGGGCTCCTCGGGCAGTTCTTC
>TRBJ1-4|NA|TRBV20-1|NA
CSARDRAMSEKLFF
TGCAGTGCTAGAGACAGGGCCATGAGTGAAAAACTGTTTTTT
>TRBJ2-1|NA|TRBV7-9|NA
CASSGEMGQGGNNEQFF
TGTGCCAGCAGCGGAGAAATGGGGCAGGGTGGTAACAATGAGCAGTTCTTC
>TRBJ2-2|few|TRBV6-1|NA
CASRMDRNTGELFF
TGTGCCAGCAGGATGGACAGAAACACCGGGGAGCTGTTTTTT
>TRBJ1-4|many|TRBV4-1|NA
CASSQGKGEKLFF
TGCGCCAGCAGCCAAGGTAAAGGTGAAAAACTGTTTTTT
>TRBJ2-1|NA|TRBV20-1|TRBD2
CTLAGAYNEQFF
TGCACCTTGGCGGGAGCCTACAATGAGCAGTTCTTC
>TRBJ2-7|few|TRBV6-5|TRBD2
CASSLASGASMEQYF
TGTGCCAGCAGTTTAGCTAGCGGGGCCTCTATGGAGCAGTACTTC
>TRBJ1-5|NA|TRBV4-1|TRBD1
CASSQDLLGGQGARVVQPQHF
TGCGCCAGCAGCCAAGATCTTTTGGGGGGTCAGGGGGCGCGGGTAGTGCAGCCCCAGCATTTT
>TRBJ2-7|NA|TRBV6-5|NA
CASSYSDRAGEQYF
TGTGCCAGCAGTTACTCAGACCGGGCGGGGGAGCAGTACTTC
>TRBJ1-5|few|TRBV6-5|TRBD1
CASSYLYRGEQPQHF
TGTGCCAGCAGTTACCTATACAGGGGTGAACAGCCCCAGCATTTT
>TRBJ2-1|NA|TRBV2|TRBD2
CASRNRVTAGAHEQFF
TGTGCCAGCAGGAACAGGGTGACAGCGGGAGCACACGAGCAGTTCTTC
>TRBJ2-3|NA|TRBV5-1|TRBD2
CASSLGVAGADTQYF
TGCGCCAGCAGCTTGGGAGTGGCGGGAGCAGATACGCAGTATTTT
>TRBJ2-1|NA|TRBV21-1|NA
CASSARSRGQGYNEQFF
TGTGCCAGCAGCGCACGCAGCCGGGGACAGGGATATAATGAGCAGTTCTTC
>TRBJ1-1|few|TRBV19|TRBD1
CASSGQGLTEAFF
TGTGCCAGTAGCGGACAGGGTCTGACTGAAGCTTTCTTT
>TRBJ2-7|NA|TRBV5-1|TRBD2
CASSLGRVREWSYEQYF
TGCGCCAGCAGCTTGGGGCGAGTGCGGGAGTGGTCCTACGAGCAGTACTTC
>TRBJ2-7|few|TRBV11-2|TRBD1
CASSSIRQQGLHYEQYF
TGTGCCAGCAGCTCCATCAGGCAACAGGGGTTGCACTACGAGCAGTACTTC
>TRBJ2-7|NA|TRBV7-8|NA
CASSLEAGNHEQYF
TGTGCCAGCAGCTTAGAGGCAGGGAACCACGAGCAGTACTTC
>TRBJ1-3|NA|TRBV6-5|NA
CASSYLWTASGGNTIYF
TGTGCCAGCAGTTACTTATGGACAGCGTCTGGAGGAAACACCATATATTTT
>TRBJ2-7|many|TRBV5-1|NA
CASSPSGLTSYEQYF
TGCGCCAGCAGCCCCAGCGGATTGACCTCCTACGAGCAGTACTTC